A selection of T cell receptor beta chains follows, all from one sample in a study of CD8 T cells in Susac syndrome. TCRdb reprocessed the immunoSEQ multiplex PCR reads via MiXCR and lists one record per CDR3 protein. Seen here are about 140,000 distinct CDR3 sequences, approximately 95% observed once, and the top ten hold nearly 0.085%. The specimen was CD4+ T cells from PBMCs. These receptors were collected from a human donor in good health. Both conserved end residues are part of each CDR3. The order of the fields is J gene, clone size, V gene, D gene, CDR3 length, CDR3 protein, CDR3 DNA. D genes are given only for firm matches. Clone size is stated in some rows and not others, as once, few, many or a class when expanded.

>TRBJ2-7|NA|TRBV28|TRBD2|15
CASSLPGLAGYEQYF
TGTGCCAGCAGTCTACCGGGACTAGCGGGATACGAGCAGTACTTC
>TRBJ1-3|once|TRBV7-9|NA|14
CASSLLSTGNTIYF
TGTGCCAGCAGCTTATTGAGTACTGGAAACACCATATATTTT
>TRBJ2-3|NA|TRBV25-1|NA|16
CASSEGMAAVSDTQYF
TGTGCCAGCAGTGAAGGAATGGCCGCGGTTTCCGATACGCAGTATTTT
>TRBJ2-7|NA|TRBV30|NA|13
CAWSPRLVGEQYF
TGTGCCTGGAGTCCCCGGCTTGTGGGGGAGCAGTACTTC
>TRBJ2-2|NA|TRBV27|TRBD1|15
CASSLTTGGPGELFF
TGTGCCAGCAGCTTAACGACAGGGGGTCCCGGGGAGCTGTTTTTT
>TRBJ2-1|NA|TRBV27|TRBD2|14
CASSLLAGYNEQFF
TGTGCCAGCAGTCTCCTAGCGGGGTACAATGAGCAGTTCTTC
>TRBJ1-2|few|TRBV3-1|TRBD1|14
CASSQDRGSYGYTF
TGCGCCAGCAGCCAAGACAGGGGGTCCTATGGCTACACCTTC
>TRBJ2-7|NA|TRBV7-9|NA|16
CASSLAGGTGFYEQYF
TGTGCCAGCAGCTTAGCGGGGGGCACGGGGTTCTACGAGCAGTACTTC
>TRBJ2-2|NA|TRBV9|NA|13
CASSVEGARELFF
TGTGCCAGCAGCGTAGAAGGGGCTCGGGAGCTGTTTTTT
>TRBJ1-4|NA|TRBV27|TRBD1|17
CASSMFRGQGRIEKLFF
TGTGCCAGCAGTATGTTCCGTGGACAGGGTAGGATTGAAAAACTGTTTTTT
>TRBJ1-1|NA|TRBV2|NA|13
CASSTTGLTEAFF
TGTGCCAGCAGCACTACAGGGTTAACTGAAGCTTTCTTT
>TRBJ2-7|NA|TRBV27|TRBD2|17
CASSGLAGVRGSYEQYF
TGTGCCAGTAGCGGACTAGCGGGAGTAAGGGGCTCCTACGAGCAGTACTTC
>TRBJ2-6|NA|TRBV7-8|NA|15
CASSHGVSGANVLTF
TGTGCCAGCAGCCACGGGGTATCTGGGGCCAACGTCCTGACTTTC
>TRBJ2-1|NA|TRBV27|TRBD2|15
CASSPLAGGPVEQFF
TGTGCCAGCAGTCCACTAGCGGGAGGGCCTGTTGAGCAGTTCTTC
>TRBJ1-1|NA|TRBV15|TRBD1|16
CATSSHGDSLNTEAFF
TGTGCCACCAGCAGTCATGGGGACAGTCTGAACACTGAAGCTTTCTTT
>TRBJ2-5|once|TRBV3-1|TRBD1|18
CASSQQGPTTGSQETQYF
TGTGCCAGCAGCCAACAAGGTCCTACGACAGGGTCCCAAGAGACCCAGTACTTC
>TRBJ2-1|NA|TRBV7-9|NA|13
CASSMIYRNEQFF
TGTGCCAGCAGCATGATTTACCGTAATGAGCAGTTCTTC
>TRBJ2-7|NA|TRBV3-1|NA|13
CASSQDRGGEQYF
TGTGCCAGCAGCCAAGATCGAGGGGGCGAGCAGTACTTC
>TRBJ2-5|once|TRBV28|NA|16
CASSLPLGASQETQYF
TGTGCCAGCAGTTTACCCCTCGGGGCCTCGCAAGAGACCCAGTACTTC
>TRBJ2-3|few|TRBV20-1|NA|10
CSARVGTQYF
TGCAGTGCTAGAGTCGGTACGCAGTATTTT
>TRBJ1-1|NA|TRBV18|TRBD1|12
CASSPGDRGAFF
TGTGCCAGCTCACCTGGGGACAGAGGAGCTTTCTTT
>TRBJ2-5|NA|TRBV19|NA|15
CASSNRVQRQETQYF
TGTGCCAGTAGTAACAGGGTCCAGCGCCAAGAGACCCAGTACTTC
>TRBJ2-1|NA|TRBV7-3|NA|13
CASSPGEYGEQFF
TGTGCCAGCAGCCCCGGGGAGTACGGTGAGCAGTTCTTC
>TRBJ1-1|NA|TRBV18|TRBD1|15
CASSPQGASNTEAFF
TGTGCCAGCTCACCCCAGGGGGCCTCGAACACTGAAGCTTTCTTT
>TRBJ2-2|NA|TRBV10-3|NA|14
CAISDQQYTGELFF
TGTGCCATCAGTGACCAGCAGTACACCGGGGAGCTGTTTTTT
>TRBJ2-7|NA|TRBV20-1|TRBD2|14
CSATLAGALYEQYF
TGCAGTGCTACCCTAGCGGGAGCTCTCTACGAGCAGTACTTC
>TRBJ2-5|NA|TRBV27|NA|18
CASSLSFGWRGGGETQYF
TGTGCCAGCAGTTTATCTTTTGGTTGGCGGGGAGGAGGAGAGACCCAGTACTTC
>TRBJ2-7|NA|TRBV7-9|TRBD2|14
CASSSAGATYEQYF
TGTGCCAGCAGCTCAGCGGGAGCGACCTACGAGCAGTACTTC
>TRBJ1-4|once|TRBV20-1|NA|13
CSARDFANEKLFF
TGCAGTGCTAGGGACTTCGCGAATGAAAAACTGTTTTTT
>TRBJ2-7|NA|TRBV28|TRBD2|13
CASRVTAGDEQYF
TGTGCCAGCAGGGTTACGGCGGGGGACGAGCAGTACTTC
>TRBJ2-3|NA|TRBV19|NA|15
CASSIQTQGTDTQYF
TGTGCCAGTAGTATCCAGACACAGGGCACAGATACGCAGTATTTT
>TRBJ2-2|NA|TRBV27|NA|13
CASSSQGAGELFF
TGTGCCAGCAGTTCACAGGGAGCCGGGGAGCTGTTTTTT
>TRBJ2-1|NA|TRBV2|NA|14
CACNRAYAYDEQFF
TGTGCCTGCAACCGGGCCTACGCTTACGATGAGCAGTTCTTC
>TRBJ1-1|NA|TRBV5-6|TRBD1|19
CASSWYRPGQGTTGTEAFF
TGTGCCAGCAGCTGGTATCGACCGGGACAGGGGACAACGGGCACTGAAGCTTTCTTT
>TRBJ2-3|NA|TRBV5-6|NA|14
CASSPGPSTDTQYF
TGTGCCAGCAGTCCCGGGCCTAGCACAGATACGCAGTATTTT
>TRBJ1-2|NA|TRBV6-5|NA|13
CASTLGEGYGYTF
TGTGCCAGCACCCTAGGAGAGGGTTATGGCTACACCTTC
>TRBJ1-2|NA|TRBV6-4|NA|15
CASSDSGGGNYGYTF
TGTGCCAGCAGTGACTCGGGGGGAGGAAACTATGGCTACACCTTC
>TRBJ1-2|NA|TRBV5-4|TRBD1|14
CASSRTGGEYGYTF
TGTGCCAGCAGCAGAACAGGGGGGGAATATGGCTACACCTTC
>TRBJ2-7|NA|TRBV28|NA|14
CASSPDPVSYEQYF
TGTGCCAGCAGTCCCGACCCGGTCTCCTACGAGCAGTACTTC
>TRBJ2-5|NA|TRBV5-8|NA|14
CASSSGTFQETQYF
TGTGCCAGCAGCTCGGGGACTTTCCAAGAGACCCAGTACTTC
>TRBJ1-5|NA|TRBV30|NA|16
CAWSQGTSYSNQPQHF
TGTGCCTGGAGTCAGGGGACTTCATATAGCAATCAGCCCCAGCATTTT
>TRBJ2-7|NA|TRBV19|TRBD2|17
CATRASGRALRSGEQYF
TGTGCCACCCGGGCCAGCGGGAGGGCCTTGCGTTCCGGCGAGCAGTACTTC
>TRBJ2-1|NA|TRBV2|NA|15
CASSSEVSWDDEQFF
TGTGCCAGCAGTTCCGAGGTGTCGTGGGACGATGAGCAGTTCTTC
>TRBJ2-3|NA|TRBV20-1|TRBD2|15
CSARYGAGGRDTQYF
TGCAGTGCTAGATACGGGGCGGGAGGCAGGGATACGCAGTATTTT
>TRBJ1-5|NA|TRBV5-6|NA|15
CASSLDRALNQPQHF
TGTGCCAGCAGCTTGGACAGGGCCCTCAATCAGCCCCAGCATTTT
>TRBJ2-1|NA|TRBV9|NA|15
CASSVVPSSYNEQFF
TGTGCCAGCAGCGTAGTCCCAAGCTCCTACAATGAGCAGTTCTTC
>TRBJ2-7|NA|TRBV20-1|NA|16
CSARIASQGLPGEQYF
TGCAGTGCTAGAATCGCCTCGCAGGGTCTACCGGGCGAGCAGTACTTC
>TRBJ2-4|NA|TRBV11-1|TRBD2|15
CASSPGTSGQNIQYF
TGTGCCAGCAGCCCCGGGACTAGCGGGCAAAACATTCAGTACTTC
>TRBJ1-5|NA|TRBV15|NA|12
CATSRDYQPQHF
TGTGCCACCAGCAGAGATTATCAGCCCCAGCATTTT
>TRBJ2-1|NA|TRBV7-9|TRBD2|15
CASSFPGTSDNEQFF
TGTGCCAGCAGCTTCCCCGGGACTAGCGACAATGAGCAGTTCTTC